Reported below is one TCR beta chain. What it binds is unknown. This may be a read error: a much more frequent sequence differs by one nucleotide. This specimen comes from a study of T cell repertoires in aging, cancer and after chemotherapy. About the study: Donors were grouped into six age bands spanning 30 or younger through 70 or older. Glioblastoma patients receiving temozolomide-based therapy gave paired samples before and after chemotherapy.

The template was genomic DNA from peripheral blood, not RNA. TRB rearrangements spanning V, D and J were amplified using mixed TRB-A/B primers. Using its own MiXCR run on the multiplex PCR reads, TCRdb lists one record per CDR3 protein. The sample has about 3,800 distinct CDR3 sequences, about 29% seen once. Study-level results: Untreated cancer patients had significantly lower blood TCR diversity than age-matched healthy donors. In each cancer cohort, median generation probability increased across chemotherapy, suggesting thymic output rebounded.

This CDR3 is 12 amino acids long. The sequencing input was blood. This chain connects TRBV12-3 or TRBV12-4 to TRBJ2-7, with D tentatively TRBD1 (5 bases). The receptor's source is a human donor with a solid tumor. CDR3 region: CVSSLDIYEQYF. DNA for the CDR3: TGTGTCAGCAGTTTGGACATTTACGAGCAGTACTTC.